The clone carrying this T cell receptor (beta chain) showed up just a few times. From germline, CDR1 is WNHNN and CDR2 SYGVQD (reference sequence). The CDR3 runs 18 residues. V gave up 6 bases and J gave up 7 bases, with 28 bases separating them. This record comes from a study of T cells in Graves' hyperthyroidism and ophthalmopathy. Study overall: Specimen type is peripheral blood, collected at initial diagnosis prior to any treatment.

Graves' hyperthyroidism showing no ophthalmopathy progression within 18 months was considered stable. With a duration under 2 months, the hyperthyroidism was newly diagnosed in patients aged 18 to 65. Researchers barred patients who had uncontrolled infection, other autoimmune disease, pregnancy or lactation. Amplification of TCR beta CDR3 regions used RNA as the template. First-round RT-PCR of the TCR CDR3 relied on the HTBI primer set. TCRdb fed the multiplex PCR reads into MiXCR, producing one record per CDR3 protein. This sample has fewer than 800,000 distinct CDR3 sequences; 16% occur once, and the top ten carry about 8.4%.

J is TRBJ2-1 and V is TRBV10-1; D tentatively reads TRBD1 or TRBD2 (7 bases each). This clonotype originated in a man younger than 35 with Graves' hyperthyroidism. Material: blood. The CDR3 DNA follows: TGCGCCAGCAGCGCAGACAGGGTCCGGGACTATCAAAGAAATGAGCAGTTCTTC. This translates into CASSADRVRDYQRNEQFF.